This entry concerns a single TCR beta chain. Its target antigen remains unknown. No qualities accompany the bases; no much larger clone lies one base away. V lost 3 bases and J lost 4 bases; the stretch between them is 9 bases long. CDR1 KGHSH and CDR2 LQKENI were looked up in the germline V gene. Including cysteine and phenylalanine, the CDR3 has 14 amino acids. Solely the CDR3 DNA is kept, with 42 bases framed from the first base. Libraries came from the immunoSEQ multiplex PCR assay. The multiplex PCR relied on a mix of 60 forward primers for TCR Vbeta segments and 13 reverse primers for TCR Jbeta segments. The CDR3 region of rearranged TCR beta genes was amplified from genomic DNA by a multiplex PCR assay. On the Illumina HiSeq System, the amplified TCR beta libraries were sequenced as 87-base-pair reads. In the paper's pipeline: A later analysis counted approximately 74 million unique TCR beta chains across the roughly 700 repertoires, and around 9.9 million of these chains were shared by at least two donors. To remove PCR and sequencing errors, raw reads were error-corrected and collapsed into unique sequences using a nearest-neighbor algorithm that merged closely related sequences. V, D and J gene segments were assigned by aligning CDR3 sequences to IMGT reference sequences. For a sequence to be retained, a match of at least six nucleotides to both a V gene segment and a J gene segment was required. A rearrangement was called productive if the CDR3 had no stop codons and remained in frame with V and J, and every other rearrangement was called non-productive. CDR3 was defined by IMGT convention, running from the second conserved V-encoded cysteine to the conserved J-encoded phenylalanine. Sequences without an unambiguous match to a single V gene segment were excluded from the earlier analysis of approximately 560 of the donors. In an earlier analysis of approximately 550 of the donors, V segments were called functional above 56.7% productive rearrangements and were called segregating when the between-donor standard deviation exceeded 5%. To diagnose cytomegalovirus status from the catalog of TCR beta chain sequences, a statistical classification framework was built. V and J gene assignment, in a later analysis, came from comparing TCR nucleotide sequences with IMGT/GENE-DB human TR gene sequences. A later analysis assigned CDR3 sequences and most-parsimonious VDJ recombination scenarios with the TCRdist pipeline. In a later analysis, every TCR beta chain was defined by the combination of its CDR3 amino acid sequence and its V-gene family, and reads without a unique V-gene family were dropped. As a way to deal with suspected cross-contamination and a sequencing artifact, a later analysis dropped 450 to 700 nucleotide sequences that were highly shared and had low generation probability. In a later analysis, a clonal expansion index was calculated for each public chain from normalized within-repertoire ranks of inferred template counts. In a later analysis, generation probabilities were computed with a VDJ recombination model fitted to out-of-frame rearrangements, and the resulting probabilities were checked against IGoR. A later analysis scored TCR-TCR, TCR-HLA and TCR-CMV co-occurrence with hypergeometric tests, applying a repertoire-size bias correction to TCR pairs. False discovery rates were estimated in a later analysis by permuting HLA or CMV assignments 20 times. In a later analysis, co-occurring TCRs were grouped with DBSCAN, and TCRdist sequence similarity was added when clustering was performed within HLA-allele-positive subsets. For co-occurrence clustering, repertoires with fewer than 30,000 or more than 120,000 public chains were excluded, along with about five repertoires with anomalous nucleotide sharing. TCRdb's version of the immuneACCESS table is confined to in-frame rearrangements and falls short of the full clone set. An unresolved V gene accounts for under half of the shortfall where checked; the remainder is of unknown origin. The D gene and trimming were derived from the DNA, and the V and J assignments and clone size from that table. The sample data list 150,000 to 250,000 clones, and 75% to 90% of these were observed just once. The top ten constitute around 6.3% of the sample.

This specimen belongs to a study of cytomegalovirus exposure and HLA in healthy donors (dated by TCRdb to 2015 to 2018). For context, the study as a whole: An earlier analysis of approximately 640 of the donors reported 250 to 350 Gb of sequence data and 117 million unique TCR beta sequences from 150 million to 200 million T cells. Alongside the repertoire data, information on donor age, sex, ethnicity and CMV serostatus was compiled. To predict cytomegalovirus infection status, the study combined high-throughput TCR immunosequencing, statistical association of individual TCRs with disease status, and machine learning. HLA typing included class I and class II loci at four-digit resolution. In an earlier analysis of 550 to 700 of the donors, high-throughput TCR beta sequencing was used to judge whether each TCR beta V gene segment behaved as functional or pseudogenic. A separate validation cohort of some 130 different subjects was used in addition to the approximately 640-subject first cohort. The study aimed to test whether signatures of past pathogen exposure could be identified by cataloging public T cell receptors. Rather than drawing on any new phenotypic data, the later analysis identified candidate immune exposures from TCR beta sequences and the way those sequences occurred across donors. The number of donors typed differed by locus, with 629-630 for A, B, C, DRB1 and DQB1, around 520 for DQA1, 606 for DPA1, and under 490 for DPB1. Among some 400 genotyped donors of the cohort, an average of around 220,000 unique TCR beta nucleotide sequences was sequenced per donor, of which 15% to 20% were non-productive. A later analysis re-examined previously published TCR beta repertoires from just over 650 donors and added high-resolution HLA genotyping to investigate patterns of TCR occurrence. Approximately 300 gigabases of sequencing data and 70 million to 85 million unique TCR sequences were included in an early release covering roughly 700 HLA-typed donors. The genetic ancestry cluster associated with self-reported Caucasian donors included 80% to 90% of the 398 genotyped donors. The study profiled the T cell repertoires of 666 subjects by immunosequencing and related them to cytomegalovirus serostatus. All discovery cohort repertoires had been generated on a single sequencing platform. Because of strong linkage in the cohort, four to six DR-DQ haplotypes were treated as single units for association and clustering. A later genetic analysis used genome-wide SNP genotypes for about three fifths of the 666 donors, treating that subset as a discovery cohort. Broader findings and caveats from the paper: The study gave a list of 150 to 200 TCR beta chains associated with cytomegalovirus. The cohort was sequenced for TCR beta chains only, and without alpha or paired-chain data the features that could be detected were limited. In a later genetic analysis, a missense DCLRE1C variant was associated with V-gene and J-gene trimming of TCR beta chains, and the association was replicated in an independent cohort. Some IMGT-functional V segments, including TRBV6-2 and TRBV6-3, could not be distinguished by the 87-base-pair reads and were therefore excluded. In an earlier analysis of a few hundred of the donors, most TCR beta V segments were observed in productive rearrangements about 87% or about 30% of the time, broadly matching IMGT annotations. According to a later analysis, most CMV-associated TCR beta chains appeared to be HLA-restricted, and the HLA associations seemed to be driven largely by CMV exposure. When HLA alleles, especially DR and DQ, strongly co-occurred, attributing TCR associations to individual alleles was difficult. CMV serostatus was the only immune exposure information available for the cohort. A later analysis reported that several top co-occurrence clusters appeared linked to parvovirus B19, influenza, CMV and Epstein-Barr virus. It was suggested by the authors that the approach could potentially be generalized to other disease states and immunological phenotypes. A further reported finding was that TCR beta sequences accurately predicted the HLA-A and HLA-B alleles for most subjects in the first cohort. A later analysis associated about 17,000 TCR beta sequences with specific HLA alleles at a false discovery rate of 0.05. Sequencing depth was assumed to be roughly uniform across donors in the presence/absence analyses, though that assumption may not hold. In a later analysis, HLA-associated TCR beta chains were found to be more clonally expanded and to have lower generation probabilities than equally common non-associated chains. Because counts were too low, around 17 rarely observed V segments, including chromosome 9 orphons, were left out of the earlier analysis of about 620 of the donors. Linkage disequilibrium might explain the correlated functional status among segregating V segments, but an unknown experimental factor could not be excluded. Cytomegalovirus status was reported to be diagnosed by the classifier with high specificity and sensitivity in both the original and validation cohorts. Most TCR sequences were seen in very few donors, while some public TCRs were found in many individuals. A later genetic analysis reported fewer N-insertions in productive TCRs among donors in an Asian-associated ancestry cluster than the roughly 700-donor mean. Because HLA typing was unavailable for some donors at each locus, only the typed subset was used in association tests. A few of the identified cytomegalovirus-associated TCR beta chains were confirmed in vitro to be specific for cytomegalovirus antigens. According to a later analysis, TCR association rates differed among HLA loci, with DRB1 alleles showing the most associated TCRs and HLA-C alleles showing the fewest. A cluster of highly shared sequence variants was judged likely to be a technical artifact of the sequencing pipeline.

In total, 630 or so healthy bone marrow donors made up the cohort. At the time of sampling, all cohort members were nominally healthy, though unrecorded immune exposures were likely present. The donor was CMV seropositive and belonged to the group of 250 to 300 seropositive cohort members. A peripheral blood sample was provided by each donor, and peripheral blood mononuclear cells were used for TCR beta sequencing. The Qiagen DNeasy Blood Extraction Kit was used to extract genomic DNA from the blood cell samples. The TCR originated in a woman aged 50 to 60 in good health and CMV-seropositive. Material: PBMCs. The chain joins TRBV18 to TRBJ1-4; there is no confident call for the D gene. The CDR3 is CASSPSYGNEKLFF. The DNA reads TGTGCCAGCTCACCCTCGTACGGTAATGAAAAACTGTTTTTT. When the CDR3 is completed using the reference TRBV18 and TRBJ1-4 genes on either side, the full variable domain is NAGVMQNPRHLVRRRGQEARLRCSPMKGHSHVYWYRQLPEEGLKFMVYLQKENIIDESGMPKERFSAEFPKEGPSILRIQQVVRGDSAAYFCASSPSYGNEKLFFGSGTQLSVL.